This T cell receptor beta chain was identified during a study of cytomegalovirus exposure and HLA in healthy donors. Whole-study results and caveats: Later analysis associated a missense DCLRE1C variant with TCR beta V- and J-gene trimming. In a later analysis, across HLA loci, associated TCR counts were highest for DRB1, lowest for HLA-C. In a later analysis, CMV-associated beta chains were mostly HLA-associated, it appeared.

Turning to this clone: Its specificity is not known. One end of the junction varies from germline; a read error may be responsible.

This CDR3 contains 14 residues. The germline CDR1 and CDR2 sequences are SGHRS and YFSETQ. 60 Vbeta and 13 Jbeta primers were used in PCR. The protocol was immunoSEQ multiplex PCR, while the TCRdb copy is restricted to in-frame clones and leaves out a portion. The data hold hundreds of thousands of clones, with approximately 80% observed a single time. This clonotype originated in a male donor in good health and CMV-seronegative. The sample consisted of PBMCs. This chain joins TRBV5-1 and TRBJ2-4, with TRBD2 matching 10 bases. The CDR3 DNA is TGCGCCAGCAGCTTAGGGACTAGCGAATCTGTAAACGACTTC. Its translation is CASSLGTSESVNDF.